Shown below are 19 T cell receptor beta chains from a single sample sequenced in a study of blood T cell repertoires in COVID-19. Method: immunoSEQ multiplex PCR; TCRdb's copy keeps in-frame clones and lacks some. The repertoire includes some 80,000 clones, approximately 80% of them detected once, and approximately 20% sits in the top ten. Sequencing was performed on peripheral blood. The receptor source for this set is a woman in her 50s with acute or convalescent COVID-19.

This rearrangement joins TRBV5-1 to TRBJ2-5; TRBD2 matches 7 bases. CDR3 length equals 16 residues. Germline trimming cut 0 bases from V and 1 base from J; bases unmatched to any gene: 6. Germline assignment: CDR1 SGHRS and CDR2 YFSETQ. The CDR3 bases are TGCGCCAGCAGCTTGGGGGTAGCGGGCCTCCAAGAGACCCAGTACTTC. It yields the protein CASSLGVAGLQETQYF.

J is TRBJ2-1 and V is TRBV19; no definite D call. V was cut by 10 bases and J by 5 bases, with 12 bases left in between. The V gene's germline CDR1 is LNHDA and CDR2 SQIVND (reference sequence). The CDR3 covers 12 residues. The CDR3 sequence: CATQSRNNEQFF. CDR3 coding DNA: TGTGCCACTCAGTCGAGGAACAATGAGCAGTTCTTC.

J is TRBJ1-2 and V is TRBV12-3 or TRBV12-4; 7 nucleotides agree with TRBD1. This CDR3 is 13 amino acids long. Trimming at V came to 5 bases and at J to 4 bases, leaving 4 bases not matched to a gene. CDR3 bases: TGTGCCAGCAGTCCCGGGACAGCCTATGGCTACACCTTC. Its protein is CASSPGTAYGYTF.

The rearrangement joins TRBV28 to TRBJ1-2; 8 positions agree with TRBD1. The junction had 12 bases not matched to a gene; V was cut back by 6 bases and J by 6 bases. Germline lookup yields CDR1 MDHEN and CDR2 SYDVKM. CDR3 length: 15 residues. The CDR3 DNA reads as TGTGCCAGCAGACCAGGGGGCAGGGGAACCGATGGCTACACCTTC. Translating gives CASRPGGRGTDGYTF.

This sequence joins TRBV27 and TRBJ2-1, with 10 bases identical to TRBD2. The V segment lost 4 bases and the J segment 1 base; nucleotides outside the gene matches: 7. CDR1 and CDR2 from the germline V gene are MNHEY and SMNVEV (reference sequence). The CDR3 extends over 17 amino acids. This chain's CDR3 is CASSWSSGSTSYNEQFF. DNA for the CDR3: TGTGCCAGCAGTTGGTCTAGCGGGAGTACATCCTACAATGAGCAGTTCTTC.

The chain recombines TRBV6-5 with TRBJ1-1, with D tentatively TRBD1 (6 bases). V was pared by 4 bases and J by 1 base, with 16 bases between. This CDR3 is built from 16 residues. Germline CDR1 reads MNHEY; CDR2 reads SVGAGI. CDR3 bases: TGTGCCAGCAGTTTAGGACAGACGGTCAGGAACACTGAAGCTTTCTTT. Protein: CASSLGQTVRNTEAFF.

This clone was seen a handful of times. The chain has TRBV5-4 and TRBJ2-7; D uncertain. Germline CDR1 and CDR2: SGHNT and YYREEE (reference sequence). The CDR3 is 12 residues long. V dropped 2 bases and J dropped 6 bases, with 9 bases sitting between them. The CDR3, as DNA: TGTGCCAGCAGCTTAAATAGAGGCGAGCAGTACTTC. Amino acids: CASSLNRGEQYF.

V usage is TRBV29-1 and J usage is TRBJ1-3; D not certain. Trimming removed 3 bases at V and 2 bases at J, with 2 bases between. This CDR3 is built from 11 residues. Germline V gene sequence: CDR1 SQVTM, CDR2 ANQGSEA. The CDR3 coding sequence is TGCAGCGTTGATACTGGAAACACCATATATTTT. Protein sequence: CSVDTGNTIYF.

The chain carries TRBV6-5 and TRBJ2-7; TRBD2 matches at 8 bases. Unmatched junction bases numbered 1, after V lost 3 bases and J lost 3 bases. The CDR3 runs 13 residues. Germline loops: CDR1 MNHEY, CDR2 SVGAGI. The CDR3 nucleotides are TGTGCCAGCAGTTATACTAGCGGCTACGAGCAGTACTTC. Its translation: CASSYTSGYEQYF.

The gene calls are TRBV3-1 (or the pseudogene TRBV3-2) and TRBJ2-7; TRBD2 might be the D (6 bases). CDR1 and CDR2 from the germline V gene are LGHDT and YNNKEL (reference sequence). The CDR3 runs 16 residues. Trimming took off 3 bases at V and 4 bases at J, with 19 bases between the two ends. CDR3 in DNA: TGTGCCAGCAGCCAGGGTTTGATTAGCGGAGTTTACGAGCAGTACTTC. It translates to CASSQGLISGVYEQYF.

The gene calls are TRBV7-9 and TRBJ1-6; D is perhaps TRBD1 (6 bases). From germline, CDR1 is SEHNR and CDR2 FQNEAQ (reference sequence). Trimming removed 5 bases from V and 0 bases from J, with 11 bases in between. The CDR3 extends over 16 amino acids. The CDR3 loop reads CASSAGQSSYNSPLHF. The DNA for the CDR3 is TGTGCCAGCAGCGCAGGACAGAGCTCCTATAATTCACCCCTCCACTTT. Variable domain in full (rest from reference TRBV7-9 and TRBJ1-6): DTGVSQNPRHKITKRGQNVTFRCDPISEHNRLYWYRQTLGQGPEFLTYFQNEAQLEKSRLLSDRFSAERPKGSFSTLEIQRTEQGDSAMYLCASSAGQSSYNSPLHFGNGTRLTVT.

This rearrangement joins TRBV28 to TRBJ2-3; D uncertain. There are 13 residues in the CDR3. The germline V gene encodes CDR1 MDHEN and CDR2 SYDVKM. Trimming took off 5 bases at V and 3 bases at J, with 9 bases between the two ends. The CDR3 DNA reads TGTGCCAGCAGTCGAGCGTTAACAGATACGCAGTATTTT. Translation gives CASSRALTDTQYF. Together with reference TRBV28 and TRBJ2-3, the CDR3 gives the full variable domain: DVKVTQSSRYLVKRTGEKVFLECVQDMDHENMFWYRQDPGLGLRLIYFSYDVKMKEKGDIPEGYSVSREKKERFSLILESASTNQTSMYLCASSRALTDTQYFGPGTRLTVL.

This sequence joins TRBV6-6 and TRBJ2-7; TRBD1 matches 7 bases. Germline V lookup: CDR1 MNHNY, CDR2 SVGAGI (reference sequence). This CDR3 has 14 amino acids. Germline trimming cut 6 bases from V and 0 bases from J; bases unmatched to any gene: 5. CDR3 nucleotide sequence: TGTGCCAGCAGCCGACAGGGAATCTCCTACGAGCAGTACTTC. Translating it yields CASSRQGISYEQYF.

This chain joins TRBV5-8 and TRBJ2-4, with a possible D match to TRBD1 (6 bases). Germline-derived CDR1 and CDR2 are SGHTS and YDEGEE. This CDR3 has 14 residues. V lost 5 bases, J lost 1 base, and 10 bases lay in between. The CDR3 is CASSQRGAKNIQYF. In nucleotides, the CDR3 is TGTGCCAGCAGTCAGAGGGGGGCCAAAAACATTCAGTACTTC.

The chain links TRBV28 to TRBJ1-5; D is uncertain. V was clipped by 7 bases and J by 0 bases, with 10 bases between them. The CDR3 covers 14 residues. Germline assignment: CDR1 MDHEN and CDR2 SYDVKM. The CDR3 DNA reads TGTGCCAGCACCCTTAGTTATAGCAATCAGCCCCAGCATTTT. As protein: CASTLSYSNQPQHF.

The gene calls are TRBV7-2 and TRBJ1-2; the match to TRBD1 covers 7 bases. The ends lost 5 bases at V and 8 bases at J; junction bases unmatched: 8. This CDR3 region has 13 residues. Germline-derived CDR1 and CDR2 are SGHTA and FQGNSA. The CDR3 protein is CASSLGQRMGYTF. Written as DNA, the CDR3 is TGTGCCAGCAGCCTGGGACAGCGAATGGGCTACACCTTC.

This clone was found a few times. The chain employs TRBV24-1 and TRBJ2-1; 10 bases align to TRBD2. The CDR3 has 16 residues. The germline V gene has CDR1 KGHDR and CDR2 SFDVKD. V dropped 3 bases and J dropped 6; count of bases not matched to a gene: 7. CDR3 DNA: TGTGCCACCAGTGATCCCCTAGCGGGAGTCCCCAATGAGCAGTTCTTC. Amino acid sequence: CATSDPLAGVPNEQFF.

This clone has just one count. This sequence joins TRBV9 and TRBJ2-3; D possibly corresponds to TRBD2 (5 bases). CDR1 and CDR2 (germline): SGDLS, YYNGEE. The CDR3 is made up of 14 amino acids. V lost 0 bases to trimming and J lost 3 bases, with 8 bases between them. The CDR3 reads CASSVVGVTDTQYF. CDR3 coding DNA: TGTGCCAGCAGCGTAGTCGGGGTAACAGATACGCAGTATTTT.

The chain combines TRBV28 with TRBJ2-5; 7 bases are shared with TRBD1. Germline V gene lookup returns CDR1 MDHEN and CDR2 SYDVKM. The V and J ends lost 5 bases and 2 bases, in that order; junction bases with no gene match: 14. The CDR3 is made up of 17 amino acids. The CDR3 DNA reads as TGTGCCAGCAGTAACAAGAAGGGGGCTTGGGCTCAAGAGACCCAGTACTTC. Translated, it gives CASSNKKGAWAQETQYF.